This T cell receptor beta chain was observed in a study of cytomegalovirus exposure and HLA in healthy donors. Study-level information: Earlier, some 180 million T cells were analyzed, and around 100 million unique TCR beta sequences were found among them.

Both 60 Vbeta primers and 13 Jbeta primers went into the PCR. Generated by immunoSEQ multiplex PCR, the TCRdb table keeps only in-frame clones and is missing some. The sample holds around 150,000 clones; roughly 77% are singletons and the top ten take under 4%. With 8 bases removed from V and 1 base from J, the gap between germline ends came to 14 bases. The CDR3 totals 14 residues. The germline CDR1 and CDR2 sequences are MDHEN and SYDVKM. Regarding the study as a whole: A later analysis showed HLA-associated TCR beta chains outstripping equally common others in clonal expansion.

Turning to this clone: Its antigen is still unknown.

The records omit this donor's CMV serostatus. Sequencing input: PBMCs. This receptor was obtained from a human donor in good health. The chain has TRBV28 and TRBJ2-5, with a weak D call TRBD2 (6 bases). CDR3 region: CASSPNSGQETQYF. The CDR3 DNA reads as TGTGCCAGCTCTCCGAATAGCGGCCAAGAGACCCAGTACTTC. Together with reference TRBV28 and TRBJ2-5, the CDR3 gives the full variable domain: DVKVTQSSRYLVKRTGEKVFLECVQDMDHENMFWYRQDPGLGLRLIYFSYDVKMKEKGDIPEGYSVSREKKERFSLILESASTNQTSMYLCASSPNSGQETQYFGPGTRLLVL.